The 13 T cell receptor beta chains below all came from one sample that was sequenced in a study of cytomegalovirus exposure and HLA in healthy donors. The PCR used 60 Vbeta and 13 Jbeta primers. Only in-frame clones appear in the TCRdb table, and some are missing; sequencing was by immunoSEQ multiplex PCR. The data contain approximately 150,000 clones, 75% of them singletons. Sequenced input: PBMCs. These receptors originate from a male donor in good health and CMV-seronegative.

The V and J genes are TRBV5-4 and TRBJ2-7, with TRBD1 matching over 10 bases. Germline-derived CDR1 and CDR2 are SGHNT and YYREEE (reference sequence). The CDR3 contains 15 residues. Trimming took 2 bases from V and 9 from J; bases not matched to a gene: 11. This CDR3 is CASSFWDRGSDGQYF. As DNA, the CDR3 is TGTGCCAGCAGCTTTTGGGACAGGGGTTCTGATGGGCAGTACTTC.

CDR3 sequence reads: CATTKAGNTEAFF. The CDR3 DNA reads TGTGCCACCACCAAGGCAGGGAACACTGAAGCTTTCTTT. The chain couples TRBV10-3 to TRBJ1-1; D is ambiguous. Trimming cost V 10 bases and J 1 base, with 13 bases left between them. CDR1 ENHRY and CDR2 SYGVKD come from the germline V gene. The CDR3 contains 13 residues.

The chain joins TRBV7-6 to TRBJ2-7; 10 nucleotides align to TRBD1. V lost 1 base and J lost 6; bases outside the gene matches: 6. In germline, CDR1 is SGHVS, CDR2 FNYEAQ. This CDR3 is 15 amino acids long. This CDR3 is CASSLDGTGDSEQYF. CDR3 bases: TGTGCCAGCAGCTTAGATGGGACAGGGGATTCCGAGCAGTACTTC.

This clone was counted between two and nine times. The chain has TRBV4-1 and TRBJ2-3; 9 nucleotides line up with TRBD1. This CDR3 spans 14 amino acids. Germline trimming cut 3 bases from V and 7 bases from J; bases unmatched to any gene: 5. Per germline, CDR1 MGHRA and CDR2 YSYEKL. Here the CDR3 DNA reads TGCGCCAGCAGCCACCGGGACAGGGAAAATACGCAGTATTTT. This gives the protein CASSHRDRENTQYF.

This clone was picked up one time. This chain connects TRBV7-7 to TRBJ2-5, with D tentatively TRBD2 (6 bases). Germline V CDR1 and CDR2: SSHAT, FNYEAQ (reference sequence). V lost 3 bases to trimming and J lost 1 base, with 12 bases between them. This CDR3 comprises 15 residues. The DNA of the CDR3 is TGTGCCAGCAGCTTTGGGGCCGGGAGCCAAGAGACCCAGTACTTC. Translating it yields CASSFGAGSQETQYF.

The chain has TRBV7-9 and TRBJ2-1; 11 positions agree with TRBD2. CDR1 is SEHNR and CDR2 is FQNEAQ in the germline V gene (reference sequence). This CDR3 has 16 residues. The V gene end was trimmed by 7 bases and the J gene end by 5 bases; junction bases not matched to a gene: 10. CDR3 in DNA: TGTGCCAGCACCCCTACCGGGACTAGCGGTGACAATGAGCAGTTCTTC. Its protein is CASTPTGTSGDNEQFF.

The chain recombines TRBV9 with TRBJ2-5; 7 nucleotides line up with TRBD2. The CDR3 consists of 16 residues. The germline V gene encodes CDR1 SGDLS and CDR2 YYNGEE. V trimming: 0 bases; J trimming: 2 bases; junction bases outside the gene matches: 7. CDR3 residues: CASSVAGGAGQETQYF. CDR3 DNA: TGTGCCAGCAGCGTAGCTGGCGGAGCGGGACAAGAGACCCAGTACTTC.

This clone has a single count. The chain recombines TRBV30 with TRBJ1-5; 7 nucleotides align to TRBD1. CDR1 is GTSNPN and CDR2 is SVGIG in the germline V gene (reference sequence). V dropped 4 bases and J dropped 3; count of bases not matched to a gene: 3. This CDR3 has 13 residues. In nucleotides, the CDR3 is TGTGCCTGGACCAGGGGGGCCAATCAGCCCCAGCATTTT. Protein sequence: CAWTRGANQPQHF.

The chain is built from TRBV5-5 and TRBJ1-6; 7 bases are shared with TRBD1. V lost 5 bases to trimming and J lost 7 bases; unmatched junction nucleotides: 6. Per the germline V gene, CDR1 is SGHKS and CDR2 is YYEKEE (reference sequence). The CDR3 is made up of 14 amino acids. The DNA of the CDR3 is TGTGCCAGCAGAACGACAGGGCAGAATTCACCCCTCCACTTT. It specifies CASRTTGQNSPLHF. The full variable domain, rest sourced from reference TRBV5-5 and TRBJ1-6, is DAGVTQSPTHLIKTRGQQVTLRCSPISGHKSVSWYQQVLGQGPQFIFQYYEKEERGRGNFPDRFSARQFPNYSSELNVNALLLGDSALYLCASRTTGQNSPLHFGNGTRLTVT.

The chain's CDR3 is CAIRGVDDSPLHF. The CDR3 nucleotides read TGTGCCATCCGGGGGGTTGATGATTCACCCCTCCACTTT. The gene calls are TRBV21-1 and TRBJ1-6. TRBV21-1 is assigned pseudogene status. The CDR3 has 13 residues.

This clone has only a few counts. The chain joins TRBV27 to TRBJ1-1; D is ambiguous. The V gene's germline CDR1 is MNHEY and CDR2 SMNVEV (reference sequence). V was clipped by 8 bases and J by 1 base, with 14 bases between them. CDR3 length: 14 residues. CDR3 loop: CASSNLASNTEAFF. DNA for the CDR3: TGTGCCAGCTCCAACCTAGCCTCGAACACTGAAGCTTTCTTT.

CDR3 loop: CASSQNPQGQSSTDTQYF. The CDR3, as DNA: TGCGCCAGCAGCCAGAATCCTCAGGGACAGTCTAGCACAGATACGCAGTATTTT. The rearrangement links TRBV4-3 to TRBJ2-3, with 7 nucleotides matching TRBD1. CDR3 length: 18 amino acids. The V gene's germline CDR1 is LGHNA and CDR2 YSLEER. V trimming: 3 bases; J trimming: 0 bases; junction bases outside the gene matches: 12.

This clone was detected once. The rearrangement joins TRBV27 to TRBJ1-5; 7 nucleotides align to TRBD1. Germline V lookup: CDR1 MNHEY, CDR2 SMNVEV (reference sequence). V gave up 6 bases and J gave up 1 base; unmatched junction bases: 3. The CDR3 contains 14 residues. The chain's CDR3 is CASSPGQSNQPQHF. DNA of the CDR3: TGTGCCAGCAGCCCGGGACAGAGCAATCAGCCCCAGCATTTT.